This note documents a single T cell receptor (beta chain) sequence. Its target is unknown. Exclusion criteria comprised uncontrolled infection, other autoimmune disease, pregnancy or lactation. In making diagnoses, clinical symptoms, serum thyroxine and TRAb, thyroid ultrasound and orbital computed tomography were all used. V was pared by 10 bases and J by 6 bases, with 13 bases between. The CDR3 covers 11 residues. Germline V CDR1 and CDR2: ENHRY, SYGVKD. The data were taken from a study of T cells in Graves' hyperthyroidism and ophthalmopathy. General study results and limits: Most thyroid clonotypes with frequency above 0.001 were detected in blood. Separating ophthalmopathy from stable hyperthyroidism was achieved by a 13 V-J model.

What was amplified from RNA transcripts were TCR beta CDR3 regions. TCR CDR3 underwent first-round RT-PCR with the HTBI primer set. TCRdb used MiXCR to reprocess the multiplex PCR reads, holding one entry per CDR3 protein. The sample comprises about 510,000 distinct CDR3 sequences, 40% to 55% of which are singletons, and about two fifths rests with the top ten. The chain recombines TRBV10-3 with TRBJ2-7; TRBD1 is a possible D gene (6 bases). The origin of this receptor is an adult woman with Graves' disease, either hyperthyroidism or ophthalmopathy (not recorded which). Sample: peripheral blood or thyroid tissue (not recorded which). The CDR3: CASGQSAEQYF. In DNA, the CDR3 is TGTGCCAGTGGACAGTCGGCCGAGCAGTACTTC.